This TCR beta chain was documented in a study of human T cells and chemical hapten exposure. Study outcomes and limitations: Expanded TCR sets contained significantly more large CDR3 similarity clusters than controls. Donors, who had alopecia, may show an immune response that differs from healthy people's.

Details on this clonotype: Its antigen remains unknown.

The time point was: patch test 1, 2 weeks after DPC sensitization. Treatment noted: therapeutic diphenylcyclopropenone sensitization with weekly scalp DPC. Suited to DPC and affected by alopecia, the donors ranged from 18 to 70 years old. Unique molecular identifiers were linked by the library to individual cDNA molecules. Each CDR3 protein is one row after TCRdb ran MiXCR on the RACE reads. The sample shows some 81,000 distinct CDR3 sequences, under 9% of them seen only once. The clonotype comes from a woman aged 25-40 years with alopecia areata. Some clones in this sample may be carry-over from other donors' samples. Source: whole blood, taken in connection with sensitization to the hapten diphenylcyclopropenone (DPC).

This chain's CDR3 is CASSFTGGRETQYF. In DNA form, the CDR3 reads TGTGCCAGCAGCTTCACGGGAGGACGAGAGACCCAGTACTTC. The rearrangement joins TRBV7-9 to TRBJ2-5; 7 bases map to TRBD2. The germline V gene encodes CDR1 SEHNR and CDR2 FQNEAQ (reference sequence). Trimming took 3 bases from V and 4 from J; bases not matched to a gene: 5. The CDR3 runs to 14 residues.